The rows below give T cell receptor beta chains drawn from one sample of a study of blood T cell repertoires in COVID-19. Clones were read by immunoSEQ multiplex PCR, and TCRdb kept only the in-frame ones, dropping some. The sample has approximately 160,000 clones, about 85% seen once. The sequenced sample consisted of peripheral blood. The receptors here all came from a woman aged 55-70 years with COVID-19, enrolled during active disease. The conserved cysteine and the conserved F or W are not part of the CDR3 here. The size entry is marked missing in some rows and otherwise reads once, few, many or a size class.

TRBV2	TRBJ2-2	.	ASSGQGYTGELF
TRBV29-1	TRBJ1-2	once	SVYGEDSYYGYT
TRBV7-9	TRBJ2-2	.	ASSLRATSNGELF
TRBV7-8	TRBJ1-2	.	ASSSSTAGANYGYT
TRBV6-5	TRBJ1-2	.	ASSYSTRGTHGYT
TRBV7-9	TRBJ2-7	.	ASSLPYYEQY
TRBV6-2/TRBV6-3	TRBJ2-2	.	ASSYSSRGELF
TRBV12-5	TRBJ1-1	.	ASGLVRAEAF
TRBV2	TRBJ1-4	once	ASREGPNPNEKLF
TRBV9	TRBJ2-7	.	ASSQGVPGGQY
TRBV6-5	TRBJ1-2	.	ASSYSSTGGPYGYT
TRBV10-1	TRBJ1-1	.	ASSDPGQLSEAF
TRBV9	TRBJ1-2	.	ASSPGTGDYGYT
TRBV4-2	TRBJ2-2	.	ASSLREGDGGELF
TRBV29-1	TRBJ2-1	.	SGGGQSSYNEQF
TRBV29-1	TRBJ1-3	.	SVTGDDGNTIY
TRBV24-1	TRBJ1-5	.	ATSARTGVGNQPQH
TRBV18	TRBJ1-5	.	ASSRDSYQPQH
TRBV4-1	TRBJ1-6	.	ASSVRDFTSPLH
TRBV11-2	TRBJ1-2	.	ASSLQGARGYT
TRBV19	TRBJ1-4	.	ASSKWDSSNEKLF
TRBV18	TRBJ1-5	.	ASSPDDGRGKPQH
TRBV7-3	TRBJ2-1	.	ASSLISGGSYNEQF
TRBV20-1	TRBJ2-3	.	SARSGDTQY
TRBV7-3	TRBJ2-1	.	ASSPGGGTGQF
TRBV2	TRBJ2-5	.	ASSAGQGRGETQY
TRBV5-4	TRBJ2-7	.	ASSLLPGTGGEQY
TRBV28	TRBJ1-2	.	ASREMKGRFNYGYT
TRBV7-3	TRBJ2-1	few	ASSSGPGSNEQF
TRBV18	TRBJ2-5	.	ASSGKRETQY
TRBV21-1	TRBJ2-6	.	ASSIGGQFGTSGECSGANVLT
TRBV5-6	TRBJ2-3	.	ASSLFRGIDGGTDTQY
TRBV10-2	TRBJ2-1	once	ASTAPGRPYNEQF
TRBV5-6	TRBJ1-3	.	ASSSGQITGNTIY
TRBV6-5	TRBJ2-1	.	ASSNQRGTYNEQF
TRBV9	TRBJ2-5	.	ASSPRGGSVGTQY
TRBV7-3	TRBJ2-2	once	ASSLTTYRSGELF
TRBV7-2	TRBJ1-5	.	ASSPRQGKYQPQH
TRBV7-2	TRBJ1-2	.	ASTLSSGRRGYT
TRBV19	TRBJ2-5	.	ASSPDTGGKTQY
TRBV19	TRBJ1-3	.	ASSIGREAGNTIY
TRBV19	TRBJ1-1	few	ASSINLRNTEAF
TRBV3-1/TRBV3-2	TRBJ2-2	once	ASSKSPGGTNTGELF
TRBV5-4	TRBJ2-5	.	ASSLALTGLARRETQY
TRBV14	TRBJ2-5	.	ASSRLGLAGAETQY
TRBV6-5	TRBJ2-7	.	ASSYDSGRNSYEQY
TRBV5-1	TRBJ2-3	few	ASSSTVGSTDTQY
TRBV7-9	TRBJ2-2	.	ASSRTSITGELF
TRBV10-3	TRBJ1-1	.	AISEPGQGSTEAF
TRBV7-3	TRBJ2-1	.	ASSSPGTGYNEQF
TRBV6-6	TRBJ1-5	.	ASIQDGTGVQPQH
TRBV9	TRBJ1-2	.	ASSVESQGFGGYT
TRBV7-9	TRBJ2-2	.	ASSPRTGGNTGELF
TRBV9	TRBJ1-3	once	ASSVTGQGSGGNTIY
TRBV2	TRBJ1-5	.	ASSGASRGVSDQPQH
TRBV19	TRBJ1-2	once	ASSISTFEAHGYT
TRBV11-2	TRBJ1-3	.	ASSRSGGNSGNTIY